Each of the 26 T cell receptor beta chains below was sequenced from the same sample in a study of blood T cell repertoires in COVID-19. Measured with immunoSEQ multiplex PCR; TCRdb has only the in-frame clones, and not every one. The table has approximately 100,000 clones, about 90% seen once. The sample taken for sequencing was peripheral blood. The receptors here all came from a man aged 45-65 years with acute or convalescent COVID-19.

This chain uses TRBV12-3 or TRBV12-4 with TRBJ2-1; D may be TRBD1 (5 bases). CDR3 length equals 13 residues. V lost 6 bases and J lost 6, with 12 bases in between. Here the CDR3 reads CASSLLQGNEQFF. DNA of the CDR3: TGTGCCAGCAGCTTACTCCAGGGCAATGAGCAGTTCTTC.

CDR3 region: CASSRNQNEQFF. As DNA, the CDR3 is TGCGCCAGCAGTCGTAATCAGAATGAGCAGTTCTTC. The chain joins TRBV4-3 to TRBJ2-1; D gene ambiguous. Germline V CDR1 and CDR2: LGHNA, YSLEER. The V end was cut by 6 bases, the J end by 7 bases, with 10 bases between. This CDR3 contains 12 residues.

The chain employs TRBV28 and TRBJ1-1; the match to TRBD1 covers 7 bases. The CDR3 runs to 13 residues. Germline assignment: CDR1 MDHEN and CDR2 SYDVKM. After removal of 5 bases from V and 5 bases from J, the junction contained 5 bases not matched to a gene. CDR3 coding DNA: TGTGCCAGCAGTCCGACAGGGATGACTGAAGCTTTCTTT. It translates to CASSPTGMTEAFF.

The V gene is TRBV5-1, the J gene TRBJ1-4; perhaps TRBD1 as D (5 bases). The CDR3 sequence is 14 residues long. V lost 4 bases and J 8 bases, leaving 15 bases between the germline ends. Looked up from germline, CDR1 is SGHRS and CDR2 is YFSETQ. CDR3 DNA: TGCGCCAGCAGCCCCGCCGGGGGAAAAGAAAAACTGTTTTTT. Its protein is CASSPAGGKEKLFF.

V usage is TRBV18 and J usage is TRBJ2-3, with D uncertain. The CDR3 runs 13 residues. CDR1 KGHSH and CDR2 LQKENI come from the germline V gene. Trimming pared 4 bases from V and 2 bases from J, leaving 7 bases between. This chain's CDR3 is CASSHTSTDTQYF. The CDR3 DNA reads TGTGCCAGCTCACACACGTCCACAGATACGCAGTATTTT.

V and J are TRBV19 and TRBJ2-3; 8 positions match TRBD1. Germline assignment: CDR1 LNHDA and CDR2 SQIVND (reference sequence). The CDR3 loop spans 16 amino acids. J gave up 0 bases and V 5 bases, and 7 bases lay outside the gene matches. CDR3 coding DNA: TGTGCCAGTAGTCCAAGAGGACAGGGAAGCACAGATACGCAGTATTTT. Protein product: CASSPRGQGSTDTQYF. The complete variable domain, with remaining parts taken from reference TRBV19 and TRBJ2-3, reads DGGITQSPKYLFRKEGQNVTLSCEQNLNHDAMYWYRQDPGQGLRLIYYSQIVNDFQKGDIAEGYSVSREKKESFPLTVTSAQKNPTAFYLCASSPRGQGSTDTQYFGPGTRLTVL.

This sequence joins TRBV3-1 (or the pseudogene TRBV3-2) and TRBJ1-5; D gene uncertain. This CDR3 comprises 16 residues. The ends were cut back, 0 bases at V and 3 bases at J, with 12 bases in the middle. Germline V lookup: CDR1 LGHDT, CDR2 YNNKEL (reference sequence). The DNA for the CDR3 is TGTGCCAGCAGCCAAGATACCGGTAGAGTCAATCAGCCCCAGCATTTT. It translates to CASSQDTGRVNQPQHF.

The CDR3 here is CASRIGQGIGNTIYF. The CDR3, as DNA: TGTGCCAGCAGGATCGGACAGGGGATCGGAAACACCATATATTTT. V gene TRBV2 combines with J gene TRBJ1-3, with TRBD1 matching 9 bases. J was trimmed by 4 bases and V by 6 bases; bases with no gene match: 7. Germline CDR1 SNHLY, CDR2 FYNNEI. The CDR3 totals 15 residues.

The chain carries TRBV2 and TRBJ1-1, with D perhaps TRBD1 (6 bases). Germline V CDR1 and CDR2: SNHLY, FYNNEI. The CDR3 spans 13 residues. Trimming removed 4 bases at V and 8 bases at J, with 14 bases between. CDR3 sequence (DNA): TGTGCCAGCAGTGGGGAGTTGGGACAAGAAGCTTTCTTT. Encoded protein: CASSGELGQEAFF.

The CDR3: CASSVGGSGNTEAFF. For the CDR3, the DNA is TGTGCCAGCAGCGTAGGTGGGTCGGGGAACACTGAAGCTTTCTTT. The J gene is TRBJ1-1, the V gene TRBV9; D remains unclear. The ends were cut back, 0 bases at V and 1 base at J, with 10 bases in the middle. CDR3 length equals 15 residues. Germline V gives CDR1 SGDLS, CDR2 YYNGEE.

This clone was seen just once. The junction shows a germline mismatch at one end, possibly a read error. The V and J genes are TRBV5-5 and TRBJ2-7; 8 nucleotides line up with TRBD1. Germline V gene sequence: CDR1 SGHKS, CDR2 YYEKEE (reference sequence). The length of the CDR3 is 14 residues. The chain's CDR3 is CASRLGTGGYEQYF. The CDR3 nucleotides are TGTGCCAGCAGATTGGGAACAGGGGGCTACGAGCAGTACTTC.

The chain is built from TRBV2 and TRBJ1-5; 8 bases agree with TRBD1. There are 14 residues in the CDR3. Unmatched junction bases numbered 15, after V lost 11 bases and J lost 9 bases. CDR1 and CDR2 from the germline V gene are SNHLY and FYNNEI. This CDR3 reads CAYGGTGEASPQHF. In nucleotides, the CDR3 is TGTGCCTACGGGGGGACAGGTGAGGCATCGCCCCAGCATTTT.

The rearrangement links TRBV15 to TRBJ1-5, with 9 bases that match TRBD1. Germline V gene lookup returns CDR1 LNHNV and CDR2 YYDKDF (reference sequence). This CDR3 is built from 16 residues. With 5 bases clipped from V and 4 bases from J, the junction kept 9 bases outside the gene matches. CDR3 in amino acids: CATSPGDRARNQPQHF. For the CDR3, the DNA is TGTGCCACCAGCCCTGGGGACAGGGCTAGAAATCAGCCCCAGCATTTT.

This chain joins TRBV5-1 and TRBJ1-4; 7 bases align to TRBD1. Per germline, CDR1 SGHRS and CDR2 YFSETQ. The CDR3 spans 17 residues. After removal of 1 base from V and 8 bases from J, the junction contained 14 bases not matched to a gene. CDR3 sequence (DNA): TGCGCCAGCAGCTTGACAGGGGCCCCAGGGGGAGGAGAAAAACTGTTTTTT. It encodes CASSLTGAPGGGEKLFF.

V gene TRBV11-3 combines with J gene TRBJ2-2; the match to TRBD1 covers 8 bases. Germline-derived CDR1 and CDR2 are SGHNT and YENEEA. Losses at the gene ends were 5 bases for V and 3 bases for J; bases not matched to a gene: 2. This CDR3 is 14 amino acids long. In nucleotides, the CDR3 is TGTGCCAGCAGCCCACAGGGGGACACCGGGGAGCTGTTTTTT. Amino acids: CASSPQGDTGELFF.

V gene TRBV13 combines with J gene TRBJ1-6; D gene unclear. Looked up from germline, CDR1 is PRHDT and CDR2 is FYEKMQ (reference sequence). The CDR3 is 14 amino acids. Trimming pared 4 bases from V and 5 bases from J, leaving 9 bases between. CDR3 sequence (DNA): TGTGCCAGCAGCTACGCCCGGGATAATTCACCCCTCCACTTT. Translation: CASSYARDNSPLHF.

The CDR3 is CASSQDRTANTEAFF. CDR3 DNA: TGCGCCAGCAGCCAAGACCGGACAGCGAACACTGAAGCTTTCTTT. V usage is TRBV4-3 and J usage is TRBJ1-1; TRBD1 might be the D (6 bases). The V end lost 0 bases, the J end lost 1 base, and 9 bases lay between the germline ends. Germline V lookup: CDR1 LGHNA, CDR2 YSLEER. The CDR3 is 15 amino acids.

The V and J genes are TRBV5-1 and TRBJ1-1, with 7 positions matching TRBD1. Germline V gene data show CDR1 as SGHRS and CDR2 as YFSETQ. V was pared by 0 bases and J by 0 bases, with 2 bases of the junction left unmatched. The CDR3 extends over 15 amino acids. CDR3 protein: CASSLVGQVNTEAFF. CDR3 sequence (DNA): TGCGCCAGCAGCTTGGTAGGACAGGTGAACACTGAAGCTTTCTTT.

The CDR3 bases are TGTGCCAGCAGCATTGGGACAGGGGAGAATCAGCCCCAGCATTTT. Its protein is CASSIGTGENQPQHF. The rearrangement joins TRBV7-9 to TRBJ1-5; 10 nucleotides align to TRBD1. The CDR3 totals 15 residues. V shed 5 bases and J 4 bases; nucleotides not matched to a gene: 5. Germline V gene lookup returns CDR1 SEHNR and CDR2 FQNEAQ (reference sequence). Using reference TRBV7-9 and TRBJ1-5 for the parts outside the CDR3, the full variable domain is DTGVSQNPRHKITKRGQNVTFRCDPISEHNRLYWYRQTLGQGPEFLTYFQNEAQLEKSRLLSDRFSAERPKGSFSTLEIQRTEQGDSAMYLCASSIGTGENQPQHFGDGTRLSIL.

The rearrangement links TRBV19 to TRBJ2-2, with D possibly matching TRBD1 (6 bases). Looked up from germline, CDR1 is LNHDA and CDR2 is SQIVND (reference sequence). The CDR3 is 16 residues long. Trimming stripped 9 bases from V and 0 bases from J, with 17 bases between. The CDR3 loop reads CASIRTGRANTGELFF. The CDR3 DNA sequence: TGTGCCAGCATAAGAACAGGGCGCGCGAACACCGGGGAGCTGTTTTTT. Complete variable domain (other parts from reference TRBV19 and TRBJ2-2): DGGITQSPKYLFRKEGQNVTLSCEQNLNHDAMYWYRQDPGQGLRLIYYSQIVNDFQKGDIAEGYSVSREKKESFPLTVTSAQKNPTAFYLCASIRTGRANTGELFFGEGSRLTVL.

This clone was seen once. CDR3 residues: CASTSKGGEQYF. CDR3 DNA: TGTGCCAGCACCTCAAAAGGGGGCGAGCAGTACTTC. J is TRBJ2-7 and V is TRBV7-9, with D perhaps TRBD1 (6 bases). Germline assignment: CDR1 SEHNR and CDR2 FQNEAQ (reference sequence). Trimming removed 7 bases from V and 6 bases from J, with 13 bases in between. The CDR3 is 12 amino acids.

The chain has TRBV28 and TRBJ2-7; 7 bases map to TRBD1. CDR1 and CDR2 (germline): MDHEN, SYDVKM. The CDR3 totals 13 residues. V lost 2 bases and J lost 2; bases outside the gene matches: 0. In DNA, the CDR3 is TGTGCCAGCAGTTTAACAGGGGCCTACGAGCAGTACTTC. The encoded protein is CASSLTGAYEQYF.

This clone was found once. The chain recombines TRBV18 with TRBJ1-2, with 11 bases matching TRBD1. V lost 4 bases, J lost 6 bases, and 7 bases stayed unmatched. The CDR3 length is 15 residues. Germline V lookup: CDR1 KGHSH, CDR2 LQKENI. The CDR3: CASSQRTGGLDGYTF. CDR3 in DNA: TGTGCCAGCTCACAGCGGACAGGGGGCTTGGATGGCTACACCTTC.

This chain joins TRBV28 and TRBJ1-3, with 8 nucleotides matching TRBD1. Germline CDR1 is MDHEN and CDR2 is SYDVKM. The CDR3 extends over 15 amino acids. With V trimmed by 6 bases and J by 4 bases, 8 bases remained unmatched. The CDR3 protein is CASSSQGAPGNTIYF. DNA of the CDR3: TGTGCCAGCAGCTCGCAGGGGGCCCCGGGAAACACCATATATTTT.

The V gene is TRBV19, the J gene TRBJ1-1, with D unresolved. V was clipped by 4 bases and J by 5 bases, with 11 bases between them. The CDR3 contains 13 residues. Per the germline V gene, CDR1 is LNHDA and CDR2 is SQIVND (reference sequence). In DNA form, the CDR3 reads TGTGCCAGTAGTACCATGGGGAGAACTGAAGCTTTCTTT. It specifies CASSTMGRTEAFF.

The rearrangement uses TRBV7-3 and TRBJ2-7, with 7 bases lining up with TRBD1. The V gene's germline CDR1 is SGHTA and CDR2 FQGTGA. V was pared by 5 bases and J by 7 bases, with 8 bases of the junction left unmatched. The CDR3 has 13 amino acids. The CDR3, as DNA: TGTGCCAGCAGCCCCCGGACAGGAATGGAGCAGTACTTC. Amino acid sequence: CASSPRTGMEQYF. The variable domain in full, completed from reference TRBV7-3 and TRBJ2-7, reads GAGVSQTPSNKVTEKGKYVELRCDPISGHTALYWYRQSLGQGPEFLIYFQGTGAADDSGLPNDRFFAVRPEGSVSTLKIQRTERGDSAVYLCASSPRTGMEQYFGPGTRLTVT.